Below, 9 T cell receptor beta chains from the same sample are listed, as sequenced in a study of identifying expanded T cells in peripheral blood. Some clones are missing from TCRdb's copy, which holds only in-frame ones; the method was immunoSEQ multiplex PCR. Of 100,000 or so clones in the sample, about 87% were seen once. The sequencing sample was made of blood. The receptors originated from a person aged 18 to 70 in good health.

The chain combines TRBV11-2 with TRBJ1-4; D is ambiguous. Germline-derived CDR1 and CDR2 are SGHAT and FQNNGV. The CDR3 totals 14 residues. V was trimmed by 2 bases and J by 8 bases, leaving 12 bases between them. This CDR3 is CASSLPPSAEKLFF. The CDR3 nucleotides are TGTGCCAGCAGCTTACCCCCGTCGGCGGAAAAACTGTTTTTT.

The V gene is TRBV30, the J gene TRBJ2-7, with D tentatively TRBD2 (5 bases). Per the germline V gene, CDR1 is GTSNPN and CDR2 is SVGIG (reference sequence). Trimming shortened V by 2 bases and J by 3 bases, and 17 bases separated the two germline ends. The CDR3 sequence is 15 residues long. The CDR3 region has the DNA TGTGCCTGGAGTCTGGGGAGCAGAAGCCGCTACGAGCAGTACTTC. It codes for CAWSLGSRSRYEQYF.

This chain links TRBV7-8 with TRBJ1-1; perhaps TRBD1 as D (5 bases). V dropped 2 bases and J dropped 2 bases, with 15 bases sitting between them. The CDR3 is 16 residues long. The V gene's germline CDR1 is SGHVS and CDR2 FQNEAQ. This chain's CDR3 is CASSLSYPGINTEAFF. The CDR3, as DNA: TGTGCCAGCAGCTTATCTTATCCAGGGATCAACACTGAAGCTTTCTTT.

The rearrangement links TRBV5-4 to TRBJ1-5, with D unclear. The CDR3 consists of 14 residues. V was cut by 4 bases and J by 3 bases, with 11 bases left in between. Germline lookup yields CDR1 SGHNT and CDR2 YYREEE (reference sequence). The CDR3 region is CASSPPGLNQPQHF. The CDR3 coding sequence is TGTGCCAGCAGCCCACCGGGCCTCAATCAGCCCCAGCATTTT.

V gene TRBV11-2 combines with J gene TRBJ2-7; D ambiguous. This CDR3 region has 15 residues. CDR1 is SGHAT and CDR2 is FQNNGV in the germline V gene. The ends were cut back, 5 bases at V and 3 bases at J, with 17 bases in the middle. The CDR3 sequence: CASSPLGTVDYEQYF. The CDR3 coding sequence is TGTGCCAGCAGCCCCCTGGGCACAGTAGACTACGAGCAGTACTTC.

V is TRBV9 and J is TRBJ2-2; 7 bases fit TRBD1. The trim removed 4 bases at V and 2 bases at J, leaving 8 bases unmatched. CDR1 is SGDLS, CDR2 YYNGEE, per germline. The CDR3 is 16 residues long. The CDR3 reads CASSSAGTVNTGELFF. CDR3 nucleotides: TGTGCCAGCAGCTCCGCCGGGACAGTAAACACCGGGGAGCTGTTTTTT.

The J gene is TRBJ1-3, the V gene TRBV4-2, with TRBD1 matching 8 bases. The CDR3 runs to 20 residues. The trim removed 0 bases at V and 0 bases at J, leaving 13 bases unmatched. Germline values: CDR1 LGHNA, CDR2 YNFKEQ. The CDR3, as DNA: TGTGCCAGCAGCCAAGATAGGTGGTCAGGGGGCGCCTCCTCTGGAAACACCATATATTTT. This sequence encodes CASSQDRWSGGASSGNTIYF.

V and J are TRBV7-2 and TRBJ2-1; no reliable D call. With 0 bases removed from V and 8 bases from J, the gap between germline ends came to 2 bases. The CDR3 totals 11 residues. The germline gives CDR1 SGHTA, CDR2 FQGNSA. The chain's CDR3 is CASSLAYEQFF. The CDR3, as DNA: TGTGCCAGCAGCTTAGCCTATGAGCAGTTCTTC.

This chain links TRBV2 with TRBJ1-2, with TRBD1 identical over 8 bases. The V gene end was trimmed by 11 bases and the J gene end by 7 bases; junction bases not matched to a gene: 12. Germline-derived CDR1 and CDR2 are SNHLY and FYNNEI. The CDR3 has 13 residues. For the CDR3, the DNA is TGTGCCGGAAAGACAGGGGACCTGGCTGGCTACACCTTC. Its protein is CAGKTGDLAGYTF.